The 16 T cell receptor beta chains presented below share a single source sample, sequenced in a study of CD8 T cells in ankylosing spondylitis. In TCRdb, the 5' RACE reads were re-called with MiXCR into one record per CDR3 protein. The sample holds roughly 130,000 distinct CDR3 sequences, approximately 14% seen once. Sequencing was carried out using blood, either unsorted or a sorted T cell fraction (not recorded which). The receptors were sampled from a female donor with ankylosing spondylitis or in good health (not recorded which).

This clonotype was found many times. V is TRBV12-3 or TRBV12-4 and J is TRBJ1-2; D not certain. This CDR3 contains 12 residues. V lost 2 bases and J lost 5, with 6 bases in between. CDR3 DNA sequence: TGTGCCAGCAGTTTAACCCAATATGGCTACACCTTC. Its protein product is CASSLTQYGYTF.

This clonotype occurred a few times. J is TRBJ2-5 and V is TRBV12-3 or TRBV12-4; 11 nucleotides line up with TRBD2. The CDR3 is 15 residues long. The V gene end was trimmed by 6 bases and the J gene end by 6 bases; junction bases not matched to a gene: 9. CDR3 bases: TGTGCCAGCAGCATAGCGGGGGGGCCTTTTCAGACCCAGTACTTC. Its translation is CASSIAGGPFQTQYF.

The table lists this clonotype with many counts. V gene TRBV12-3 or TRBV12-4 combines with J gene TRBJ2-7; TRBD2 agrees at 7 bases. The CDR3 has 15 amino acids. The trim removed 7 bases at V and 3 bases at J, leaving 12 bases unmatched. CDR3 residues: CASTLGRERIYEQYF. The CDR3 DNA reads as TGTGCCAGCACTCTAGGGCGGGAGCGTATCTACGAGCAGTACTTC.

The V and J genes are TRBV21-1 and TRBJ1-5. TRBV21-1 is tagged as a pseudogene. The CDR3 contains 17 residues. The CDR3 reads CASSKALHWGSNQPQHF. CDR3 sequence (DNA): TGTGCCAGCAGCAAAGCGCTCCATTGGGGAAGCAATCAGCCCCAGCATTTT.

This clonotype was seen ten or more times. CDR3 loop: CASSYLGQNTGELFF. The CDR3, as DNA: TGTGCCAGCAGTTACCTGGGTCAAAACACCGGGGAGCTGTTTTTT. The chain is built from TRBV6-5 and TRBJ2-2; D ambiguous. From germline, CDR1 is MNHEY and CDR2 SVGAGI. The CDR3 runs 15 residues. V lost 2 bases and J 2 bases, leaving 9 bases between the germline ends.

This clonotype was detected only a few times. The chain is built from TRBV7-2 and TRBJ2-2; 8 nucleotides match TRBD2. Germline V lookup: CDR1 SGHTA, CDR2 FQGNSA. The CDR3 covers 18 residues. Trimming cost V 3 bases and J 0 bases; bases outside gene matches: 9. The CDR3 here is CASSFAVGGRSNTGELFF. CDR3 DNA sequence: TGTGCCAGCAGCTTTGCTGTGGGCGGGAGGTCGAACACCGGGGAGCTGTTTTTT.

V gene TRBV19 combines with J gene TRBJ2-1; TRBD2 agrees at 8 bases. CDR1 and CDR2 from the germline V gene are LNHDA and SQIVND (reference sequence). This CDR3 is built from 14 residues. Germline trimming cut 7 bases from V and 6 bases from J; bases unmatched to any gene: 8. CDR3 loop: CASIKGGTSNEQFF. DNA for the CDR3: TGTGCCAGTATAAAGGGGGGGACTAGCAATGAGCAGTTCTTC.

This clonotype came up many times. The rearrangement uses TRBV20-1 and TRBJ1-6, with a weak D call TRBD1 (5 bases). The V gene's germline CDR1 is DFQATT and CDR2 SNEGSKA (reference sequence). With 4 bases removed from V and 5 bases from J, the gap between germline ends came to 15 bases. This CDR3 region has 15 residues. The DNA for the CDR3 is TGCAGTGCTACAGCCCCGGGACCTAATAATTCACCCCTCCACTTT. It codes for CSATAPGPNNSPLHF.

This clonotype has at least ten counts. CDR3 nucleotides: TGTGCCATCTCGGGGCGGGGTAACAATGAGCAGTTCTTC. The encoded protein is CAISGRGNNEQFF. The chain joins TRBV10-3 to TRBJ2-1; TRBD2 might be the D (6 bases). V lost 8 bases and J lost 5, with 13 bases in between. The CDR3 spans 13 residues. Germline assignment: CDR1 ENHRY and CDR2 SYGVKD.

This clonotype was detected ten times or more. V is TRBV20-1 and J is TRBJ2-5, with a possible D match to TRBD1 (5 bases). Germline V lookup: CDR1 DFQATT, CDR2 SNEGSKA (reference sequence). V lost 0 bases to trimming and J lost 2 bases, with 10 bases between them. CDR3 length equals 14 residues. CDR3 sequence reads: CSARDGADQETQYF. Written as DNA, the CDR3 is TGCAGTGCTAGAGATGGGGCGGATCAAGAGACCCAGTACTTC.

This clonotype was seen repeatedly, ten times or more. This chain links TRBV7-2 with TRBJ2-3; D not resolved. The V gene lost 4 bases and the J gene lost 2 bases, with 4 bases spanning the gap. Germline V CDR1 and CDR2: SGHTA, FQGNSA. CDR3 length: 12 amino acids. The CDR3 bases are TGTGCCAGCAGCTCCTACACAGATACGCAGTATTTT. It codes for CASSSYTDTQYF.

This clonotype was seen ten or more times. The chain couples TRBV29-1 to TRBJ2-1; 9 bases are shared with TRBD2. V gave up 2 bases and J gave up 7 bases; unmatched junction bases: 3. The CDR3 contains 13 residues. From germline, CDR1 is SQVTM and CDR2 ANQGSEA. CDR3 DNA sequence: TGCAGCGTTGAATGGCGGGAGGGGAATGAGCAGTTCTTC. Translating it yields CSVEWREGNEQFF.

The chain uses TRBV6-1 and TRBJ2-1; the match to TRBD2 covers 10 bases. CDR3 length: 14 residues. Germline CDR1 is MNHNS and CDR2 is SASEGT. Unmatched junction bases numbered 2, after V lost 7 bases and J lost 2 bases. The CDR3 nucleotides are TGTGCCAGCATCCTAGCGGGAGCCTACAATGAGCAGTTCTTC. The encoded protein is CASILAGAYNEQFF.

The genes are TRBV5-1 and TRBJ1-1; 7 positions agree with TRBD1. The CDR3 runs 15 residues. Unmatched junction bases numbered 7, after V lost 1 base and J lost 4 bases. Germline CDR1 SGHRS, CDR2 YFSETQ. CDR3 in DNA: TGCGCCAGCAGCTTGACGGCAGGGGGGAGCACTGAAGCTTTCTTT. Amino acid sequence: CASSLTAGGSTEAFF.

This clonotype was recorded many times. The chain joins TRBV7-2 to TRBJ2-1; 8 positions match TRBD2. The CDR3 has 14 amino acids. The germline V gene has CDR1 SGHTA and CDR2 FQGNSA. V dropped 2 bases and J dropped 8; count of bases not matched to a gene: 5. The CDR3 region has the DNA TGTGCCAGCAGCTTATATAGCGGGAACGATGAGCAGTTCTTC. Residues: CASSLYSGNDEQFF.

The chain combines TRBV11-3 with TRBJ2-1; TRBD1 agrees at 7 bases. The V and J ends lost 3 bases and 5 bases, in that order; junction bases with no gene match: 7. Per the germline V gene, CDR1 is SGHNT and CDR2 is YENEEA. The CDR3 sequence is 15 residues long. CDR3 in amino acids: CASSFDGTAHNEQFF. DNA of the CDR3: TGTGCCAGCAGCTTTGACGGGACAGCGCACAATGAGCAGTTCTTC. Filled out from reference TRBV11-3 and TRBJ2-1, the complete variable domain reads EAGVVQSPRYKIIEKKQPVAFWCNPISGHNTLYWYLQNLGQGPELLIRYENEEAVDDSQLPKDRFSAERLKGVDSTLKIQPAELGDSAVYLCASSFDGTAHNEQFFGPGTRLTVL.